These 28 T cell receptor beta chains originate from one sample sequenced in a study of cytomegalovirus exposure and HLA in healthy donors. A multiplex PCR was run with 60 Vbeta primers and 13 Jbeta primers. Assay used: immunoSEQ multiplex PCR; TCRdb lists only in-frame clones, some missing. The sample contains some 110,000 clones, roughly 70% of which appear only once. The sample consisted of PBMCs. All receptors derive from a male donor in good health and CMV-seropositive.

The rearrangement links TRBV6-5 to TRBJ1-1; D ambiguous. The CDR3 consists of 15 residues. CDR1 is MNHEY, CDR2 SVGAGI, per germline. Trimming shortened V by 1 base and J by 0 bases, and 9 bases separated the two germline ends. CDR3 residues: CASSYFPQLNTEAFF. CDR3 nucleotides: TGTGCCAGCAGTTACTTCCCACAGCTGAACACTGAAGCTTTCTTT.

The chain is built from TRBV5-8 and TRBJ2-7; possible D gene TRBD2, 5 bases. The CDR3 has 11 amino acids. Per germline, CDR1 SGHTS and CDR2 YDEGEE. V lost 5 bases and J 4 bases, leaving 7 bases between the germline ends. The CDR3 spells CASRREYEQYF. The CDR3 DNA reads as TGTGCCAGCAGGAGGGAGTACGAGCAGTACTTC.

V and J are TRBV13 and TRBJ2-7, with D possibly TRBD2 on 6 matching bases. The V gene lost 5 bases and the J gene lost 4 bases, with 15 bases spanning the gap. The length of the CDR3 is 14 residues. CDR1 and CDR2 (germline): PRHDT, FYEKMQ (reference sequence). In nucleotides, the CDR3 is TGTGCCAGCAGCCCCGGACGGGGGAGGTACGAGCAGTACTTC. This sequence encodes CASSPGRGRYEQYF.

This chain links TRBV9 with TRBJ2-7; D remains ambiguous. The V and J ends lost 4 bases and 1 base respectively, with 15 bases between them. Per germline, CDR1 SGDLS and CDR2 YYNGEE. This CDR3 region has 15 residues. This chain's CDR3 is CASSPRVGLSYEQYF. The DNA of the CDR3 is TGTGCCAGCAGCCCCCGGGTCGGCTTATCCTACGAGCAGTACTTC.

Regarding this clone: The junction departs from germline at one end; a sequencing error may be responsible. V is TRBV4-1 and J is TRBJ1-6; perhaps TRBD1 as D (6 bases). The V gene's germline CDR1 is MGHRA and CDR2 YSYEKL. CDR3 length equals 15 residues. Here the CDR3 DNA reads TGCGCCAGCAGCCTCTACTGGACAGAAAATTCACCCCTCAACTTT. Amino acids: CASSLYWTENSPLNF.

The chain links TRBV4-1 to TRBJ2-3; 11 bases align to TRBD2. CDR3 length equals 15 residues. The J segment lost 6 bases and the V segment lost 4 bases, leaving 6 bases of the junction unmatched. From germline, CDR1 is MGHRA and CDR2 YSYEKL. DNA for the CDR3: TGCGCCAGCAGCCCGGGACTAGCGGATGTCGATACGCAGTATTTT. Its protein product is CASSPGLADVDTQYF.

CDR3 residues: CASSDRNNRVTGELFF. The CDR3 coding sequence is TGTGCCAGCAGTGACCGAAATAACAGGGTAACCGGGGAGCTGTTTTTT. The rearrangement uses TRBV6-1 and TRBJ2-2; a weak D match, TRBD1 (6 bases). The CDR3 is made up of 16 amino acids. V was trimmed by 3 bases and J by 5 bases, leaving 16 bases between them. Germline assignment: CDR1 MNHNS and CDR2 SASEGT.

The chain joins TRBV7-2 to TRBJ2-1; 8 bases line up with TRBD1. Germline V gives CDR1 SGHTA, CDR2 FQGNSA. V lost 5 bases to trimming and J lost 5 bases; unmatched junction nucleotides: 5. The CDR3 spans 14 residues. The CDR3 DNA sequence: TGTGCCAGCAGCCCCCCAGGGGGCAACAATGAGCAGTTCTTC. Its translation is CASSPPGGNNEQFF.

V gene TRBV9 combines with J gene TRBJ1-4, with TRBD1 matching 8 bases. The CDR3 totals 16 residues. Germline V CDR1 and CDR2: SGDLS, YYNGEE. V trimming: 4 bases; J trimming: 5 bases; junction bases outside the gene matches: 10. In DNA, the CDR3 is TGTGCCAGCAGCCCGACTACCAGGGACAGGAATGAAAAACTGTTTTTT. Amino acids: CASSPTTRDRNEKLFF.

This clone has just a few counts. This chain uses TRBV7-9 with TRBJ1-1, with D possibly being TRBD1 (5 bases). Germline V gives CDR1 SEHNR, CDR2 FQNEAQ (reference sequence). CDR3 length: 15 residues. V lost 0 bases to trimming and J lost 0 bases, with 8 bases between them. CDR3 sequence (DNA): TGTGCCAGCAGCTTAGCGTCGACAGTGAACACTGAAGCTTTCTTT. Translating it yields CASSLASTVNTEAFF.

The CDR3 here is CASSGQGTSYEQYF. CDR3 DNA: TGTGCCAGCAGCGGACAGGGGACCTCCTACGAGCAGTACTTC. V usage is TRBV9 and J usage is TRBJ2-7; 8 nucleotides line up with TRBD1. CDR1 and CDR2 from the germline V gene are SGDLS and YYNGEE. Trimming took 3 bases from V and 0 from J; bases not matched to a gene: 2. The CDR3 runs to 14 residues.

V is TRBV2 and J is TRBJ1-1; D remains ambiguous. The ends were cut back, 7 bases at V and 4 bases at J, with 7 bases in the middle. Germline-derived CDR1 and CDR2 are SNHLY and FYNNEI. The CDR3 runs to 11 residues. Here the CDR3 DNA reads TGTGCCAGCACCCGCGCCACTGAAGCTTTCTTT. This gives the protein CASTRATEAFF. Looking up the rest from reference TRBV2 and TRBJ1-1 gives the full variable domain: EPEVTQTPSHQVTQMGQEVILRCVPISNHLYFYWYRQILGQKVEFLVSFYNNEISEKSEIFDDQFSVERPDGSNFTLKIRSTKLEDSAMYFCASTRATEAFFGQGTRLTVV.

V gene TRBV27 combines with J gene TRBJ1-6; TRBD1 might be the D (6 bases). CDR3 length equals 16 residues. Germline loops: CDR1 MNHEY, CDR2 SMNVEV (reference sequence). Trimming took off 5 bases at V and 2 bases at J, with 13 bases between the two ends. CDR3 nucleotide sequence: TGTGCCAGCAGTGGGCAGGGGATCCCCTATAATTCACCCCTCCACTTT. Encoded protein: CASSGQGIPYNSPLHF.

This clone was counted a single time. One end of the junction does not line up with germline, which may come from a read error. The CDR3 protein is CASSVSGGPGYPF. CDR3 in DNA: TGTGCCAGCAGCGTGAGCGGCGGCCCGGGCTACCCCTTC. The rearrangement links TRBV9 to TRBJ1-2; D is undetermined. CDR1 is SGDLS and CDR2 is YYNGEE in the germline V gene. This CDR3 has 13 residues.

The V and J genes are TRBV28 and TRBJ2-7, with a weak D call TRBD2 (6 bases). The CDR3 runs to 12 residues. The V end lost 5 bases, the J end lost 7 bases, and 12 bases lay between the germline ends. Per germline, CDR1 MDHEN and CDR2 SYDVKM. CDR3 sequence (DNA): TGTGCCAGCAGTGTCCCGGGAGATGAGCAGTACTTC. Residues: CASSVPGDEQYF. The full variable domain, rest sourced from reference TRBV28 and TRBJ2-7, is DVKVTQSSRYLVKRTGEKVFLECVQDMDHENMFWYRQDPGLGLRLIYFSYDVKMKEKGDIPEGYSVSREKKERFSLILESASTNQTSMYLCASSVPGDEQYFGPGTRLTVT.

This rearrangement joins TRBV5-4 to TRBJ2-7; 7 bases line up with TRBD1. The CDR3 loop spans 15 amino acids. Germline values: CDR1 SGHNT, CDR2 YYREEE (reference sequence). J was trimmed by 0 bases and V by 4 bases; bases with no gene match: 7. CDR3 coding DNA: TGTGCCAGCAGCGACGGGACAGTAAGCTCCTACGAGCAGTACTTC. Amino acid sequence: CASSDGTVSSYEQYF.

This sequence joins TRBV19 and TRBJ2-7; 7 bases are shared with TRBD2. Per the germline V gene, CDR1 is LNHDA and CDR2 is SQIVND (reference sequence). The CDR3 sequence is 15 residues long. J gave up 3 bases and V 1 base, and 6 bases lay outside the gene matches. The CDR3 loop reads CASSIGWTRIYEQYF. CDR3 nucleotide sequence: TGTGCCAGTAGTATAGGTTGGACTAGGATCTACGAGCAGTACTTC.

This rearrangement joins TRBV25-1 to TRBJ1-1; D perhaps matches TRBD1 (6 bases). Trimming removed 7 bases from V and 9 bases from J, with 15 bases in between. The germline gives CDR1 MGHDK, CDR2 SYGVNS. The CDR3 runs 12 residues. CDR3 coding DNA: TGTGCCAGCACCCTCGGGGGGGCCAAAGCTTTCTTT. This encodes CASTLGGAKAFF. The full variable domain, completed using reference TRBV25-1 and TRBJ1-1, is EADIYQTPRYLVIGTGKKITLECSQTMGHDKMYWYQQDPGMELHLIHYSYGVNSTEKGDLSSESTVSRIRTEHFPLTLESARPSHTSQYLCASTLGGAKAFFGQGTRLTVV.

CDR3 coding DNA: TGTGCCAGCATTCAAACTAGATCCGCTGAGCAGTTCTTC. Translated: CASIQTRSAEQFF. This rearrangement joins TRBV2 to TRBJ2-1; a possible D gene is TRBD2 (5 bases). Looked up from germline, CDR1 is SNHLY and CDR2 is FYNNEI. With 7 bases removed from V and 9 bases from J, the gap between germline ends came to 16 bases. The CDR3 totals 13 residues.

The chain combines TRBV5-1 with TRBJ2-7; perhaps TRBD2 as D (6 bases). This CDR3 is 16 amino acids long. V lost 0 bases and J 0 bases, leaving 13 bases between the germline ends. Germline V lookup: CDR1 SGHRS, CDR2 YFSETQ. The CDR3 DNA reads TGCGCCAGCAGCTTGGTTGCGGGGCCGCCCTCCTACGAGCAGTACTTC. As protein: CASSLVAGPPSYEQYF.

The V gene is TRBV9, the J gene TRBJ2-7; 8 bases fit TRBD1. Germline-derived CDR1 and CDR2 are SGDLS and YYNGEE. J gave up 4 bases and V 0 bases, and 3 bases lay outside the gene matches. The CDR3 length is 14 residues. In DNA form, the CDR3 reads TGTGCCAGCAGCGTAGCCGGACAGGGTTACGAGCAGTACTTC. Its protein is CASSVAGQGYEQYF.

This clone was seen more than once but under ten times. This chain connects TRBV5-4 to TRBJ2-5, with D perhaps TRBD2 (6 bases). V was clipped by 2 bases and J by 7 bases, with 9 bases between them. Germline V gene data show CDR1 as SGHNT and CDR2 as YYREEE (reference sequence). The CDR3 totals 12 residues. CDR3 nucleotides: TGTGCCAGCAGCTTTGGGGAGGCGACCCAGTACTTC. Its protein is CASSFGEATQYF.

This chain connects TRBV6-5 to TRBJ2-3; TRBD2 agrees at 9 bases. V dropped 4 bases and J dropped 1; count of bases not matched to a gene: 6. There are 16 residues in the CDR3. Germline loops: CDR1 MNHEY, CDR2 SVGAGI. CDR3 region: CASSSLAGDGTDTQYF. Here the CDR3 DNA reads TGTGCCAGCAGTTCCTTAGCGGGGGACGGCACAGATACGCAGTATTTT.

V is TRBV6-1 and J is TRBJ2-5, with TRBD2 matching 8 bases. With 3 bases clipped from V and 5 bases from J, the junction kept 8 bases outside the gene matches. This CDR3 is 15 amino acids long. Germline lookup yields CDR1 MNHNS and CDR2 SASEGT. DNA for the CDR3: TGTGCCAGCAGTGAGGAAAGCGGGAGATTGGAGACCCAGTACTTC. It translates to CASSEESGRLETQYF.

In its sample, this clone was seen a few times. This chain joins TRBV28 and TRBJ2-3; D may be TRBD2 (7 bases). Germline V gene lookup returns CDR1 MDHEN and CDR2 SYDVKM. V was clipped by 6 bases and J by 11 bases, with 24 bases between them. This CDR3 spans 15 amino acids. CDR3 sequence: CASRRGGAASLGQYF. The CDR3 DNA is TGTGCCAGCAGGAGGGGGGGGGCCGCCTCGCTTGGGCAGTATTTT.

The chain couples TRBV25-1 to TRBJ2-5, with TRBD2 matching over 10 bases. The assigned J gene may be wrong: the sequence end matches TRBJ2-7 better. There are 15 residues in the CDR3. Germline-derived CDR1 and CDR2 are MGHDK and SYGVNS. CDR3 DNA: TGTGCCAGCAGTGAATCGAGCGGGGGGGCCTACGAGCAGTACTTC. Residues: CASSESSGGAYEQYF.

V is TRBV5-4 and J is TRBJ2-7; a weak D match, TRBD1 (5 bases). Per germline, CDR1 SGHNT and CDR2 YYREEE (reference sequence). The CDR3 totals 14 residues. Trimming shortened V by 1 base and J by 1 base, and 9 bases separated the two germline ends. The CDR3 is CASSLSPGSYEQYF. In DNA, the CDR3 is TGTGCCAGCAGCTTGAGTCCAGGGTCCTACGAGCAGTACTTC.

The genes are TRBV19 and TRBJ2-7; TRBD1 matches at 10 bases. The length of the CDR3 is 17 residues. Per germline, CDR1 LNHDA and CDR2 SQIVND (reference sequence). Germline trimming cut 3 bases from V and 5 bases from J; bases unmatched to any gene: 13. DNA for the CDR3: TGTGCCAGTAGTATCCAAACGCCGGCGACAGGGGGCAACGAGCAGTACTTC. Its protein product is CASSIQTPATGGNEQYF.